Below, 4 T cell receptor beta chains from the same sample are listed, as sequenced in a study of T cell responses to AZD1222 COVID-19 vaccine. Some clones are missing from TCRdb's copy, which holds only in-frame ones; the method was immunoSEQ multiplex PCR. The repertoire includes some 80,000 clones, just under 90% of them detected once, and over 5.5% sits in the top ten. The specimen was peripheral blood, collected on day 0 of AZD1222 vaccination. These receptors were taken from an adult in good health.

The rearrangement uses TRBV19 and TRBJ1-1, with D uncertain. Trimming removed 6 bases from V and 1 base from J, with 9 bases in between. The CDR3 covers 13 residues. Germline CDR1 and CDR2: LNHDA and SQIVND (reference sequence). As DNA, the CDR3 is TGTGCCAGTAGAGAAAACAGGAACACTGAAGCTTTCTTT. Protein sequence: CASRENRNTEAFF.

The CDR3 here is CASSWERGYTGELFF. The CDR3 nucleotides read TGTGCCAGCAGCTGGGAAAGGGGGTACACCGGGGAGCTGTTTTTT. This rearrangement joins TRBV7-2 to TRBJ2-2; tentative D call: TRBD1 (6 bases). The CDR3 sequence is 15 residues long. In germline, CDR1 is SGHTA, CDR2 FQGNSA. Trimming stripped 4 bases from V and 3 bases from J, with 12 bases between.

The chain employs TRBV7-2 and TRBJ1-1; weak D call: TRBD1 (5 bases). With 2 bases removed from V and 0 bases from J, the gap between germline ends came to 10 bases. The CDR3 totals 15 residues. Germline CDR1 reads SGHTA; CDR2 reads FQGNSA. CDR3 residues: CASSLITGMNTEAFF. The CDR3, as DNA: TGTGCCAGCAGCTTAATCACAGGTATGAACACTGAAGCTTTCTTT.

The rearrangement joins TRBV6-2 or TRBV6-3 to TRBJ2-2; 7 positions match TRBD2. Germline V gene lookup returns CDR1 MNHEY and CDR2 SVGEGT. J gave up 6 bases and V 2 bases, and 6 bases lay outside the gene matches. The CDR3 has 15 residues. The CDR3 here is CASSYGLADAGELFF. CDR3 bases: TGTGCCAGCAGTTACGGGCTAGCGGATGCCGGGGAGCTGTTTTTT.